This record concerns one T cell receptor (beta chain) sequence. What it recognizes is unknown. The data originate from a study of radiotherapy plus CTLA-4 blockade in lung cancer. Study overall: Disease control was achieved by approximately 30% of patients, and objective responses by around 17%.

Overall study results and limits: Best predicting response, reportedly, were early blood T cell clone dynamics, with interferon-beta. An expansion of tumor-derived TCR clones occurred in blood after radiotherapy plus ipilimumab.

Profiled with immunoSEQ multiplex PCR; TCRdb holds only in-frame clones, not every one. The sample yields 130,000 or so clones, about 87% seen once. In germline, CDR1 is SGHTA, CDR2 FQGNSA. After removal of 1 base from V and 4 bases from J, the junction contained 6 bases not matched to a gene. The CDR3 length is 16 residues. The rearrangement links TRBV7-2 to TRBJ2-1; 8 bases fit TRBD2. The receptor's source is a human donor with non-small cell lung cancer that progressed on radiotherapy plus ipilimumab. The source was peripheral blood, collected from a patient treated with radiotherapy plus ipilimumab. Here the CDR3 DNA reads TGTGCCAGCAGCTTAGAGCCAGCGGGAGTGTACAATGAGCAGTTCTTC. Translation: CASSLEPAGVYNEQFF.